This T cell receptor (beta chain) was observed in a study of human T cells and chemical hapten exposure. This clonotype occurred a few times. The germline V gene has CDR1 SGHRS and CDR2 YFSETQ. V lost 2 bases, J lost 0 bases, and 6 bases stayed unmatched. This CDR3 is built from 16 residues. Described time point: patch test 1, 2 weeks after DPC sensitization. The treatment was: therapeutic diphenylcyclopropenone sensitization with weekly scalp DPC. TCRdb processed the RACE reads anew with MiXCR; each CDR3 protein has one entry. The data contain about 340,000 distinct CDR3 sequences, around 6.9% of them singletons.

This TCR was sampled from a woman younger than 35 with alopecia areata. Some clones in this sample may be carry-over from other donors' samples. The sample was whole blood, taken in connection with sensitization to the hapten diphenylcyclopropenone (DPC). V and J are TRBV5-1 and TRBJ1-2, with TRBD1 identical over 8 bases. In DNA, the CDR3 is TGCGCCAGCAGCTTCCGGGACAGGTTTACTAACTATGGCTACACCTTC. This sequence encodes CASSFRDRFTNYGYTF.